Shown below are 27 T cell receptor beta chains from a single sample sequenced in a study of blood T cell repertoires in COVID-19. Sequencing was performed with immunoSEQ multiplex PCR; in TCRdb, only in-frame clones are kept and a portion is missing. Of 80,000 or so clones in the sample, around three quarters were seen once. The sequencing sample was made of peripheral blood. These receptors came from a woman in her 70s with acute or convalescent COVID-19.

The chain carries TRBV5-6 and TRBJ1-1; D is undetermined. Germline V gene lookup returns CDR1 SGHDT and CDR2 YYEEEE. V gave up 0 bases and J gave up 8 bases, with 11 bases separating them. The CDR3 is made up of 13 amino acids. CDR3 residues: CASSLVSGREAFF. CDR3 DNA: TGTGCCAGCAGCTTGGTGTCAGGCCGAGAAGCTTTCTTT.

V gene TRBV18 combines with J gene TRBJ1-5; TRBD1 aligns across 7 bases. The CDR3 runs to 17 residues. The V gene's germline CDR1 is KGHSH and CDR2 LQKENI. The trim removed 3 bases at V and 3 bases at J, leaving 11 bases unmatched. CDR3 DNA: TGTGCCAGCTCACCCGAAGTAACGACAGGGAACAATCAGCCCCAGCATTTT. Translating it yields CASSPEVTTGNNQPQHF.

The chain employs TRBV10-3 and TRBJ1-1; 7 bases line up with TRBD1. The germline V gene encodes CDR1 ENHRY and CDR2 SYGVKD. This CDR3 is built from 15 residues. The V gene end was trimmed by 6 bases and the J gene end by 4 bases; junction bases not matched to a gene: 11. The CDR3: CAIRPSGTVATEAFF. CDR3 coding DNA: TGTGCCATCAGACCATCCGGGACAGTCGCCACTGAAGCTTTCTTT.

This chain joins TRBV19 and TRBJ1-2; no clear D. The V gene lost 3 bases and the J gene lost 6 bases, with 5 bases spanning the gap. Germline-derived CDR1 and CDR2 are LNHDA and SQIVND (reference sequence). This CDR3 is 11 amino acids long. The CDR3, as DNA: TGTGCCAGTAGTATCAATGATGGCTACACCTTC. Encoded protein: CASSINDGYTF.

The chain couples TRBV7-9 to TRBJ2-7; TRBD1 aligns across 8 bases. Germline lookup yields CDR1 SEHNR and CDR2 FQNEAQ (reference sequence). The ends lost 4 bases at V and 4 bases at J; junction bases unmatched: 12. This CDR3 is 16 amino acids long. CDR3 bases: TGTGCCAGCAGCTCTTCTACGGGGACAGGCGGGTACGAGCAGTACTTC. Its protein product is CASSSSTGTGGYEQYF.

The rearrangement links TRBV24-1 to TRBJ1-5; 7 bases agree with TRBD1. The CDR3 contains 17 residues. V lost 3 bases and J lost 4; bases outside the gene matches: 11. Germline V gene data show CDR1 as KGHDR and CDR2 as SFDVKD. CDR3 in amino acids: CATSDARPTGKNQPQHF. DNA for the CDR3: TGTGCCACCAGTGATGCTCGACCGACAGGGAAAAATCAGCCCCAGCATTTT.

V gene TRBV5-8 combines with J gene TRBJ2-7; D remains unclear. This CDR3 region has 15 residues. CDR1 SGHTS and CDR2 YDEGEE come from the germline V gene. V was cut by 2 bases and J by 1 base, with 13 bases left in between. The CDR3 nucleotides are TGTGCCAGCAGCTTATCTTTCAGGTATTCCTACGAGCAGTACTTC. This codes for CASSLSFRYSYEQYF.

DNA of the CDR3: TGTGCCAGCAGTTTATCGTACGCTGTCGGTGAGCAGTTCTTC. It specifies CASSLSYAVGEQFF. The chain is built from TRBV27 and TRBJ2-1; D unresolved. V was shortened by 0 bases and J by 9 bases, with 12 bases between the two germline ends. CDR3 length equals 14 residues. CDR1 and CDR2 from the germline V gene are MNHEY and SMNVEV (reference sequence).

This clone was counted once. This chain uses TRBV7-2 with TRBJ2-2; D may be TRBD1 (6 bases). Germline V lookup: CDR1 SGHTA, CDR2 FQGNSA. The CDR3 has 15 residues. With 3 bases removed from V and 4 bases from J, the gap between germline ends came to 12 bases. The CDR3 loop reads CASSFDRSSTGELFF. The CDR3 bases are TGTGCCAGCAGCTTCGACAGGTCGAGCACCGGGGAGCTGTTTTTT.

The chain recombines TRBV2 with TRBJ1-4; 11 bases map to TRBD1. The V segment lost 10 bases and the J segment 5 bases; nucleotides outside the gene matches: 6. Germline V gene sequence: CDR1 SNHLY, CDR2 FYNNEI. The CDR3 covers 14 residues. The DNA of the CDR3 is TGTGCCACCCAACGGGACAGGGGGAATGAAAAACTGTTTTTT. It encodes CATQRDRGNEKLFF.

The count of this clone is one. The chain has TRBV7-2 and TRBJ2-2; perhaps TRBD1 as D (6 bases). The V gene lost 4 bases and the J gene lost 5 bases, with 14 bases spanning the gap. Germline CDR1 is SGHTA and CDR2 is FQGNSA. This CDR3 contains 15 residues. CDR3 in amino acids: CASSSQGRRTGELFF. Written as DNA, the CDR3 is TGTGCCAGCAGCTCCCAGGGGCGACGGACCGGGGAGCTGTTTTTT.

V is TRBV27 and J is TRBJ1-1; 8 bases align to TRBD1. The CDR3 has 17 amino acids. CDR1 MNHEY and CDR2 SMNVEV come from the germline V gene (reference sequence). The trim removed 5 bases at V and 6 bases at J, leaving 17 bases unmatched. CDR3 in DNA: TGTGCCAGCAGTCCCCTTCCCCGGACAGGGAACGTGGCTGAAGCTTTCTTT. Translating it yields CASSPLPRTGNVAEAFF.

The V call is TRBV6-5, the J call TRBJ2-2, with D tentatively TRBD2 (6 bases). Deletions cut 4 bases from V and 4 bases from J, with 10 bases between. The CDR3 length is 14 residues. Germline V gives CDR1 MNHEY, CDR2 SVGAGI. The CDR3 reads CASSLSGATGELFF. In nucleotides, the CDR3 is TGTGCCAGCAGTTTATCGGGAGCCACCGGGGAGCTGTTTTTT.

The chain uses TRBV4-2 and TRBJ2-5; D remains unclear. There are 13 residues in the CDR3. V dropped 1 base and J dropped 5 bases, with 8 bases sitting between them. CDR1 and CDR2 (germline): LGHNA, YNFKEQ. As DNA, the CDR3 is TGTGCCAGCAGCCAAGTGGCTTCGGAGACCCAGTACTTC. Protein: CASSQVASETQYF.

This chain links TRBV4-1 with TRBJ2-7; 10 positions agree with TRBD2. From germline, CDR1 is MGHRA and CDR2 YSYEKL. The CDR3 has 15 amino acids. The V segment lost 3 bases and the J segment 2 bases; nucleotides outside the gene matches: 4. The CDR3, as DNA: TGCGCCAGCAGCCACCTAGCGGGGGATACCTACGAGCAGTACTTC. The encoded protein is CASSHLAGDTYEQYF.

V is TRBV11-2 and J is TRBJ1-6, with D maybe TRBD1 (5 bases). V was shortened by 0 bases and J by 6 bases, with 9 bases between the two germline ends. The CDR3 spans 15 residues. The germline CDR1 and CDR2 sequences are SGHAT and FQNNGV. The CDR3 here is CASSLEGAANSPLHF. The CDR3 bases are TGTGCCAGCAGCTTAGAAGGGGCAGCTAATTCACCCCTCCACTTT.

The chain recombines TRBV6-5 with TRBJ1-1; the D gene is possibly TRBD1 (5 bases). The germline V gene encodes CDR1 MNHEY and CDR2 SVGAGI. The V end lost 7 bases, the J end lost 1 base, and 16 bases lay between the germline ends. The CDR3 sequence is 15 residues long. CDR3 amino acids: CASTEPQATNTEAFF. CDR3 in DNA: TGTGCCAGCACCGAACCACAGGCGACGAACACTGAAGCTTTCTTT.

The CDR3 is CASSRDRGQGNTIYF. The CDR3 DNA reads TGCGCCAGCAGCAGAGACAGGGGGCAAGGAAACACCATATATTTT. This rearrangement joins TRBV5-1 to TRBJ1-3; 10 bases are shared with TRBD1. The CDR3 covers 15 residues. Germline V lookup: CDR1 SGHRS, CDR2 YFSETQ. With 4 bases clipped from V and 4 bases from J, the junction kept 5 bases outside the gene matches.

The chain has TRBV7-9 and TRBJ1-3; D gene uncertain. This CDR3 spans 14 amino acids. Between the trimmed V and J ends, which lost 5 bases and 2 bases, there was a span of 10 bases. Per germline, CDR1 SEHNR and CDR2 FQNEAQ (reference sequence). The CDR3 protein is CASSTQRPGNTIYF. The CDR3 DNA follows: TGTGCCAGCAGCACCCAGCGCCCTGGAAACACCATATATTTT.

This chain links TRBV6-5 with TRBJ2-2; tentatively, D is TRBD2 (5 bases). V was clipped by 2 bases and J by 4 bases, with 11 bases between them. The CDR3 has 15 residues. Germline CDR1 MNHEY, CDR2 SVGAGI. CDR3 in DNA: TGTGCCAGCAGTTACGGGCTAGCCAGCACCGGGGAGCTGTTTTTT. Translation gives CASSYGLASTGELFF.

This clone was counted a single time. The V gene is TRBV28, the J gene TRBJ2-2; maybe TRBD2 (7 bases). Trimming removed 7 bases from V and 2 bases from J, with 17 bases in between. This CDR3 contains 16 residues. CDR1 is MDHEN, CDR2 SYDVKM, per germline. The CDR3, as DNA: TGTGCCAGCAATCCGCCTAGGGGGGGAAACACCGGGGAGCTGTTTTTT. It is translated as CASNPPRGGNTGELFF.

DNA for the CDR3: TGTGCCAGCAGCTTGGCGCCAGGGGGCATAACTGAAGCTTTCTTT. Its translation: CASSLAPGGITEAFF. The chain has TRBV7-2 and TRBJ1-1, with 8 positions matching TRBD1. Germline V CDR1 and CDR2: SGHTA, FQGNSA. With V trimmed by 3 bases and J by 5 bases, 8 bases remained unmatched. This CDR3 region has 15 residues.

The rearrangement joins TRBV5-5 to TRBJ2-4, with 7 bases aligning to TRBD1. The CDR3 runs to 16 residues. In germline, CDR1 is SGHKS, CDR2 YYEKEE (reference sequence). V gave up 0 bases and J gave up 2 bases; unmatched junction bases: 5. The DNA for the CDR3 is TGTGCCAGCAGCTTGGTTGGGGACAGACCCAAAAACATTCAGTACTTC. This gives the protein CASSLVGDRPKNIQYF.

The CDR3 reads CASSMGGTGNEKLFF. The CDR3 region has the DNA TGTGCCAGTAGTATGGGGGGGACTGGTAATGAAAAACTGTTTTTT. The gene calls are TRBV19 and TRBJ1-4, with a tentative D call TRBD1 (5 bases). Germline values: CDR1 LNHDA, CDR2 SQIVND (reference sequence). The CDR3 length is 15 residues. V lost 3 bases to trimming and J lost 4 bases, with 12 bases between them.

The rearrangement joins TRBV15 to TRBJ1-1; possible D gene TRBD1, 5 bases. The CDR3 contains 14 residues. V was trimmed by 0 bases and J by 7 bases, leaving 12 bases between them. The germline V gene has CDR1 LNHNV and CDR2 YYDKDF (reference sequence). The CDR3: CATSRETDGGEAFF. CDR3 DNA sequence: TGTGCCACCAGCAGAGAAACCGACGGGGGTGAAGCTTTCTTT.

DNA of the CDR3: TGTGCCAGCAGCTTGGACAGGGGGCTGGGCGGCTACACCTTC. It translates to CASSLDRGLGGYTF. The J gene is TRBJ1-2, the V gene TRBV5-6, with 9 bases matching TRBD1. Trimming cost V 0 bases and J 8 bases; bases outside gene matches: 5. This CDR3 region has 14 residues. Germline CDR1 is SGHDT and CDR2 is YYEEEE.

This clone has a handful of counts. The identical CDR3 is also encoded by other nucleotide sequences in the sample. This chain's CDR3 is CASSPGGSPLHF. CDR3 DNA: TGCGCCAGCAGCCCAGGGGGGTCACCCCTCCACTTT. The chain links TRBV4-3 to TRBJ1-6; 7 bases fit TRBD1. The germline gives CDR1 LGHNA, CDR2 YSLEER. This CDR3 is 12 amino acids long. Germline trimming cut 4 bases from V and 10 bases from J; bases unmatched to any gene: 1.